This TCR beta chain was identified during a study of human T cells and chemical hapten exposure. TCRdb independently ran MiXCR on the RACE reads; one entry per CDR3 protein. The sample carries tens of thousands of distinct CDR3 sequences, 9.5% to 10% recorded once. V lost 6 bases, J lost 5 bases, and 7 bases stayed unmatched. The CDR3 is 14 residues long. Per germline, CDR1 SQVTM and CDR2 ANQGSEA. This sample's time point: pre-sensitization, week 0. Treatment given: therapeutic diphenylcyclopropenone sensitization with weekly scalp DPC. The authors' total RNA extraction used unfractionated whole blood. This clonotype was recorded a few times.

The sequence came from a woman in her twenties or thirties with alopecia areata. Some clones in this sample may be carry-over from other donors' samples. This material consisted of whole blood, taken in connection with sensitization to the hapten diphenylcyclopropenone (DPC). The chain combines TRBV29-1 with TRBJ2-1; the match to TRBD2 covers 10 bases. The CDR3 DNA sequence: TGCAGCGTGAGGCCTAGCGGGGGAAACAATGAGCAGTTCTTC. Translation gives CSVRPSGGNNEQFF.